This T cell receptor (beta chain) came from a study of blood T cell repertoires in COVID-19. Study overall: The origin of the acute and convalescent COVID-19 samples was the United States, Italy and Spain.

As originally analysed: Amplification of reference gene primers provided the estimated nucleated cell counts. Assay used: immunoSEQ multiplex PCR; TCRdb lists only in-frame clones, some missing. V and J calls and clone size follow that table, whereas D and trimming were derived from the DNA. The data contain some 130,000 clones, 75% to 90% of them singletons. In germline, CDR1 is WNHNN, CDR2 SYGVQD (reference sequence). V dropped 2 bases and J dropped 0 bases, with 13 bases sitting between them. CDR3 size: 17 residues. Assignment of participants to cohorts was predicated upon participant-reported clinical history.

The chain uses TRBV10-1 and TRBJ2-2; a possible D gene is TRBD1 (5 bases). The sequence derives from a woman in her 50s who had recovered from COVID-19. Sequenced material: PBMCs or T cells enriched from blood (not recorded which). CDR3 nucleotide sequence: TGCGCCAGCAGTGAGGTCGGAAGGGGTCCGAACACCGGGGAGCTGTTTTTT. The encoded protein is CASSEVGRGPNTGELFF.